This T cell receptor beta chain was recovered during a study of T cell clonality in common variable immunodeficiency. Study-level results: Fewer deletions and N-nucleotide insertions were reportedly seen in common variable immunodeficiency TCR beta sequences. The cause of increased CVID clonality remains unclear without subpopulation sequencing.

CDR1 SNHLY and CDR2 FYNNEI come from the germline V gene. This CDR3 comprises 14 residues. J was trimmed by 0 bases and V by 4 bases; bases with no gene match: 3. This clone showed up just a few times. Its matching antigen is unknown. Read coverage stops 3 residues before the CDR3 terminus; the germline J gene supplies the remainder. Here immunoSEQ multiplex PCR was the method, and the copy in TCRdb shows in-frame clones only, minus some. The sample shows about 19,000 clones, none of them appearing just once. Caucasian heritage predominated among both patients and controls. The TCR originated in a human donor with common variable immunodeficiency. The V gene is TRBV2, the J gene TRBJ2-7; 7 bases agree with TRBD1. Sequences were obtained from peripheral blood mononuclear cells. Partial CDR3 DNA: TGTGCCAGCAGTGTTCCAGGGGGCTCCTACGAG. It yields the protein CASSVPGGSYE. The complete CDR3 reads CASSVPGGSYEQYF.